This entry lists 25 T cell receptor beta chains sequenced from one sample in a study of T cells in localized non-small cell lung cancer. Measured with immunoSEQ multiplex PCR; TCRdb has only the in-frame clones, and not every one. The data contain some 38,000 clones, 80% to 90% of them singletons. This sample comprised peripheral blood mononuclear cells, obtained before any cancer treatment. These TCRs come from a male donor older than 55 with stage II lung adenocarcinoma.

V gene TRBV10-2 combines with J gene TRBJ2-1; 7 bases fit TRBD2. The CDR3 sequence is 16 residues long. Germline V gene lookup returns CDR1 WSHSY and CDR2 SAAADI. J lost 13 bases, V lost 0 bases, and 15 bases had no gene match. DNA for the CDR3: TGCGCCAGCAGTGAGTCCCTTTCTTCAAGCGGGAAGCTCCAGTTCTTC. Encoded protein: CASSESLSSSGKLQFF.

V gene TRBV5-1 combines with J gene TRBJ2-5, with D perhaps matching TRBD1 or TRBD2 (5 bases each). V was trimmed by 4 bases and J by 1 base, leaving 17 bases between them. This CDR3 has 16 residues. Germline V lookup: CDR1 SGHRS, CDR2 YFSETQ. CDR3 coding DNA: TGCGCCAGCAGCCAGGGTGTAGTTGAGGGCCAAGAGACCCAGTACTTC. Encoded protein: CASSQGVVEGQETQYF.

The V and J genes are TRBV18 and TRBJ1-1; TRBD1 is a possible D gene (6 bases). This CDR3 is 14 amino acids long. Germline CDR1 KGHSH, CDR2 LQKENI. V shed 0 bases and J shed 5 bases, with 10 bases lying between them. The CDR3 DNA reads as TGTGCCAGCTCACCACCGAGGGGGAGAACTGAAGCTTTCTTT. It encodes CASSPPRGRTEAFF. The complete variable domain, with remaining parts taken from reference TRBV18 and TRBJ1-1, reads NAGVMQNPRHLVRRRGQEARLRCSPMKGHSHVYWYRQLPEEGLKFMVYLQKENIIDESGMPKERFSAEFPKEGPSILRIQQVVRGDSAAYFCASSPPRGRTEAFFGQGTRLTVV.

V and J are TRBV4-3 and TRBJ2-1; D call uncertain. Germline assignment: CDR1 LGHNA and CDR2 YSLEER. This CDR3 comprises 15 residues. V dropped 1 base and J dropped 9 bases, with 16 bases sitting between them. The CDR3 DNA is TGCGCCAGCAGCCAAGGAGCGAACCACCGGGTTGAGCAGTTCTTC. It specifies CASSQGANHRVEQFF.

This clone turned up a few times. The genes are TRBV4-3 and TRBJ2-5; 11 nucleotides agree with TRBD1. J gave up 5 bases and V 4 bases, and 6 bases lay outside the gene matches. This CDR3 comprises 15 residues. Germline V gives CDR1 LGHNA, CDR2 YSLEER. CDR3 in DNA: TGCGCCAGCAGCCCCTGGGACAGGGGGGGGGAGACCCAGTACTTC. This gives the protein CASSPWDRGGETQYF.

A single count supports this clone. The chain uses TRBV28 and TRBJ1-2; D gene ambiguous. Trimming took off 6 bases at V and 0 bases at J, with 11 bases between the two ends. The CDR3 contains 14 residues. CDR1 MDHEN and CDR2 SYDVKM come from the germline V gene. The CDR3 reads CASRDSKANYGYTF. Here the CDR3 DNA reads TGTGCCAGCAGGGACTCTAAGGCTAACTATGGCTACACCTTC.

This chain uses TRBV7-9 with TRBJ2-3; the match to TRBD1 covers 11 bases. This CDR3 has 15 residues. CDR1 and CDR2 (germline): SEHNR, FQNEAQ (reference sequence). V dropped 5 bases and J dropped 4; count of bases not matched to a gene: 5. The CDR3 sequence: CASSLGQGASDTQYF. The CDR3 coding sequence is TGTGCCAGCAGCCTAGGACAGGGGGCCTCAGATACGCAGTATTTT.

The chain links TRBV19 to TRBJ2-2; D is perhaps TRBD1 or TRBD2 (5 bases each). The germline gives CDR1 LNHDA, CDR2 SQIVND (reference sequence). V shed 6 bases and J shed 5 bases, with 16 bases lying between them. There are 15 residues in the CDR3. Here the CDR3 reads CASRTMGELTGELFF. CDR3 bases: TGTGCCAGTAGGACCATGGGGGAATTAACCGGGGAGCTGTTTTTT.

The rearrangement joins TRBV6-1 to TRBJ1-5; possibly TRBD1 for D (5 bases). Germline V CDR1 and CDR2: MNHNS, SASEGT. The length of the CDR3 is 15 residues. Trimming left V 6 bases short and J 4 bases short, with 16 bases between. For the CDR3, the DNA is TGTGCCAGCAGCAACACCCCGGGGGGTAATCAGCCCCAGCATTTT. Translating it yields CASSNTPGGNQPQHF.

This clone has just one count. The chain uses TRBV19 and TRBJ2-7; a possible D gene is TRBD2 (6 bases). Germline V gene sequence: CDR1 LNHDA, CDR2 SQIVND (reference sequence). This CDR3 spans 17 amino acids. The V end lost 3 bases, the J end lost 2 bases, and 20 bases lay between the germline ends. The CDR3 sequence: CASSIGGPGVLTYEQYF. The CDR3 region has the DNA TGTGCCAGTAGTATTGGTGGGCCGGGGGTACTTACCTACGAGCAGTACTTC.

Only a few counts were recorded for this clone. The chain joins TRBV10-1 to TRBJ1-1, with TRBD1 as a possible D gene (5 bases). V was trimmed by 6 bases and J by 2 bases, leaving 19 bases between them. The length of the CDR3 is 16 residues. The germline V gene has CDR1 WNHNN and CDR2 SYGVQD (reference sequence). The CDR3 reads CASRAPFSDTNTEAFF. In DNA form, the CDR3 reads TGCGCCAGCAGAGCACCTTTCTCGGACACTAACACTGAAGCTTTCTTT.

The V call is TRBV10-3, the J call TRBJ2-1; TRBD2 aligns across 11 bases. The CDR3 loop spans 14 amino acids. Trimming cost V 6 bases and J 5 bases; bases outside gene matches: 3. CDR1 is ENHRY, CDR2 SYGVKD, per germline. CDR3 protein: CAIRVTSGDNEQFF. CDR3 bases: TGTGCCATCAGAGTGACTAGCGGGGACAATGAGCAGTTCTTC.

The chain has TRBV6-5 and TRBJ2-2; D perhaps matches TRBD2 (6 bases). Trimming shortened V by 7 bases and J by 5 bases, and 11 bases separated the two germline ends. Germline CDR1 reads MNHEY; CDR2 reads SVGAGI. The CDR3 loop spans 13 amino acids. The CDR3 here is CASMEAGTGELFF. As DNA, the CDR3 is TGTGCCAGCATGGAGGCGGGAACCGGGGAGCTGTTTTTT.

This chain links TRBV21-1 with TRBJ1-2; TRBD1 is taken as the D call from the table, unchecked against the DNA. TRBV21-1 is tagged as a pseudogene. CDR3 length: 13 residues. CDR3 in amino acids: CASSNYSNYGYTF. In nucleotides, the CDR3 is TGTGCCAGCAGCAATTACAGTAACTATGGCTACACCTTC.

The chain is built from TRBV18 and TRBJ1-6, with D hard to call. This CDR3 comprises 14 residues. Germline CDR1 reads KGHSH; CDR2 reads LQKENI. V lost 2 bases, J lost 5 bases, and 7 bases lay in between. The CDR3 bases are TGTGCCAGCTCACCATCGGCCAATAATTCACCCCTCCACTTT. Translating it yields CASSPSANNSPLHF. Full variable domain (outside the CDR3, taken from reference TRBV18 and TRBJ1-6): NAGVMQNPRHLVRRRGQEARLRCSPMKGHSHVYWYRQLPEEGLKFMVYLQKENIIDESGMPKERFSAEFPKEGPSILRIQQVVRGDSAAYFCASSPSANNSPLHFGNGTRLTVT.

This clone was recorded only once. V is TRBV28 and J is TRBJ1-1; D gene ambiguous. This CDR3 spans 13 amino acids. From germline, CDR1 is MDHEN and CDR2 SYDVKM. V was trimmed by 7 bases and J by 1 base, leaving 10 bases between them. The CDR3 sequence: CASTVGGNTEAFF. CDR3 nucleotides: TGTGCCAGCACCGTAGGAGGGAACACTGAAGCTTTCTTT.

The chain recombines TRBV21-1 with TRBJ1-1. TRBV21-1 counts as a pseudogene. This CDR3 is 11 amino acids long. CDR3 bases: TGTGCCAGCAAAAAGAACACTGAAGCTTTCTTT. Encoded protein: CASKKNTEAFF.

V gene TRBV7-8 combines with J gene TRBJ2-7, with D possibly matching TRBD1 (8 bases). The CDR3 runs 14 residues. The V and J ends lost 6 bases and 1 base respectively, with 13 bases between them. Looked up from germline, CDR1 is SGHVS and CDR2 is FQNEAQ. The CDR3 DNA reads TGTGCCAGCAGTTACAGGGGGGGTTCCTACGAGCAGTACTTC. Encoded protein: CASSYRGGSYEQYF.

The chain carries TRBV2 and TRBJ2-7, with D tentatively TRBD1 or TRBD2 (5 bases each). CDR3 length: 15 residues. Germline assignment: CDR1 SNHLY and CDR2 FYNNEI. V lost 1 base, J lost 4 bases, and 14 bases lay in between. CDR3 sequence (DNA): TGTGCCAGCAGTGAAGAGGCAGGGACGGTATACGAGCAGTACTTC. Encoded protein: CASSEEAGTVYEQYF.

This chain uses TRBV7-9 with TRBJ2-1, with 11 bases that match TRBD2. J gave up 3 bases and V 5 bases, and 12 bases lay outside the gene matches. Per germline, CDR1 SEHNR and CDR2 FQNEAQ (reference sequence). There are 18 residues in the CDR3. CDR3 sequence reads: CASSPRASGGSGYNEQFF. Here the CDR3 DNA reads TGTGCCAGCAGCCCCCGGGCTAGCGGGGGGTCTGGCTACAATGAGCAGTTCTTC.

The V call is TRBV30, the J call TRBJ1-4; 7 bases map to TRBD1. From germline, CDR1 is GTSNPN and CDR2 SVGIG (reference sequence). The CDR3 is 15 residues long. Germline trimming cut 3 bases from V and 3 bases from J; bases unmatched to any gene: 7. CDR3 protein: CAWRDRAVANEKLFF. The CDR3 region has the DNA TGTGCCTGGAGAGACAGGGCCGTAGCTAATGAAAAACTGTTTTTT.

This chain connects TRBV2 to TRBJ2-5; the D gene could be TRBD1 or TRBD2 (5 bases each). The V gene's germline CDR1 is SNHLY and CDR2 FYNNEI. The CDR3 consists of 12 residues. Trimming took 5 bases from V and 9 from J, leaving 13 bases between them. The CDR3 loop reads CASSRGTTAQYF. In DNA form, the CDR3 reads TGTGCCAGCAGTCGGGGCACCACGGCCCAGTACTTC.

The chain uses TRBV7-2 and TRBJ2-5; the D is unclear. V was shortened by 4 bases and J by 13 bases, with 13 bases between the two germline ends. The length of the CDR3 is 11 residues. Looked up from germline, CDR1 is SGHTA and CDR2 is FQGNSA. In DNA, the CDR3 is TGTGCCAGCAGCTCGACTGCCCCCAGGTACTTC. The encoded protein is CASSSTAPRYF.

The chain combines TRBV21-1 with TRBJ2-1; TRBD2, the table's D call, lacks a check against the DNA. TRBV21-1 is designated a pseudogene. The CDR3 loop spans 18 amino acids. CDR3 residues: CASSKVDRTSGSKNEQFF. The CDR3, as DNA: TGTGCCAGCAGCAAAGTCGACCGGACTAGCGGGAGTAAGAATGAGCAGTTCTTC.

Only one count was recorded for this clone. The chain recombines TRBV23-1 with TRBJ1-1; D not certain. TRBV23-1 is recorded as an ORF, its role being uncertain. V shed 5 bases and J shed 2 bases, with 9 bases lying between them. CDR3 length: 13 residues. CDR3 DNA sequence: TGCGCCAGCAGTTTGGAGTCTAACACTGAAGCTTTCTTT. It codes for CASSLESNTEAFF.